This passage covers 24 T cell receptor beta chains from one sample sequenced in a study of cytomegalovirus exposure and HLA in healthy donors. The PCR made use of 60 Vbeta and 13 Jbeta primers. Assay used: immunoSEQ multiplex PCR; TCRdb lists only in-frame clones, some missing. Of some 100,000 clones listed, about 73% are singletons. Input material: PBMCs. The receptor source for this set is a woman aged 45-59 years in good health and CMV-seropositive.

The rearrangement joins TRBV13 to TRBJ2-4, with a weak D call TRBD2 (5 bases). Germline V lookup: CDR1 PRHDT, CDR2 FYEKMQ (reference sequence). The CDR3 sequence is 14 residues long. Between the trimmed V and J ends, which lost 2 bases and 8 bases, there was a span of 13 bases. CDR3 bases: TGTGCCAGCAGCTTACTCCAAATGCGGGACATTCAGTACTTC. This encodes CASSLLQMRDIQYF.

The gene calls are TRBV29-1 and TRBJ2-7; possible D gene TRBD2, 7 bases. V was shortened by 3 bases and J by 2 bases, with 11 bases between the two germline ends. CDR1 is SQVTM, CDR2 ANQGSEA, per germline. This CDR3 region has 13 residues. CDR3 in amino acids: CSVDGRGPYEQYF. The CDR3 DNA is TGCAGCGTTGATGGGCGGGGGCCCTACGAGCAGTACTTC.

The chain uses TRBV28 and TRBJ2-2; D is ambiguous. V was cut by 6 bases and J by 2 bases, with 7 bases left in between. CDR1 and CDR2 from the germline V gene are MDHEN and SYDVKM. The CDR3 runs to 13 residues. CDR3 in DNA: TGTGCCAGCAGAACCTATAACACCGGGGAGCTGTTTTTT. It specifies CASRTYNTGELFF.

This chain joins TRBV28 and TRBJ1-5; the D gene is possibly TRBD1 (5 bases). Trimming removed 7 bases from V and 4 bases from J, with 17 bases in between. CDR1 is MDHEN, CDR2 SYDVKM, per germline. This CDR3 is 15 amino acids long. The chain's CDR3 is CASTEIGGWNQPQHF. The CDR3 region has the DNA TGTGCCAGCACCGAAATCGGGGGATGGAATCAGCCCCAGCATTTT.

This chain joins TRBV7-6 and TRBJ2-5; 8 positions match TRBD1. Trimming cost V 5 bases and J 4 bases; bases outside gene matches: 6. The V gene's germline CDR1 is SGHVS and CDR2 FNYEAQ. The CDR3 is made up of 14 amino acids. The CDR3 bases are TGTGCCAGCAGCCAGCCAGGGGGCTTAGAGACCCAGTACTTC. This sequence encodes CASSQPGGLETQYF.

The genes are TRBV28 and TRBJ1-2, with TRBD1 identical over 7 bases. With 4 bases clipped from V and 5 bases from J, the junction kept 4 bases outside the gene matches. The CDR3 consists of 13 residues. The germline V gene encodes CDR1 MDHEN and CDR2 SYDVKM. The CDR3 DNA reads TGTGCCAGCAGTTCCGGACAGGCTTATGGCTACACCTTC. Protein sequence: CASSSGQAYGYTF.

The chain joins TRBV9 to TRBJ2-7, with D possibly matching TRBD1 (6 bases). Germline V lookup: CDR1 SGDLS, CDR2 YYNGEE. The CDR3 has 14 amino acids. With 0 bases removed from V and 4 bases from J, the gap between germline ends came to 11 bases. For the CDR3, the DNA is TGTGCCAGCAGCGTAGCTTGGGGGCCATACGAGCAGTACTTC. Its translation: CASSVAWGPYEQYF.

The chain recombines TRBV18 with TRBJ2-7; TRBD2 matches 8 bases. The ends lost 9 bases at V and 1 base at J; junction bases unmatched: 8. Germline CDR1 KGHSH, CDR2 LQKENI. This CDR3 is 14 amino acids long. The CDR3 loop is CASGGSGKSYEQYF. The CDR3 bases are TGTGCCAGTGGGGGTAGCGGGAAGTCCTACGAGCAGTACTTC.

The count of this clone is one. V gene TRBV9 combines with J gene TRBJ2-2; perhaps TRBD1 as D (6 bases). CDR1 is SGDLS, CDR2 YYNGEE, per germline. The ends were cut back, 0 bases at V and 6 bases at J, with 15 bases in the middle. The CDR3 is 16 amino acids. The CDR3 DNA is TGTGCCAGCAGCGTAGGGGACATTGGGGGCCCCGGGGAGCTGTTTTTT. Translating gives CASSVGDIGGPGELFF.

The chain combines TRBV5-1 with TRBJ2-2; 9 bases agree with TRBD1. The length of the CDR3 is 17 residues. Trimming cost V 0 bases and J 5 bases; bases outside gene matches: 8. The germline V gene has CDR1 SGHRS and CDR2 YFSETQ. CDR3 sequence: CASSLGPETGGTGELFF. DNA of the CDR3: TGCGCCAGCAGCTTGGGCCCGGAGACAGGGGGGACCGGGGAGCTGTTTTTT. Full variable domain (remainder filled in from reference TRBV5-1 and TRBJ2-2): KAGVTQTPRYLIKTRGQQVTLSCSPISGHRSVSWYQQTPGQGLQFLFEYFSETQRNKGNFPGRFSGRQFSNSRSEMNVSTLELGDSALYLCASSLGPETGGTGELFFGEGSRLTVL.

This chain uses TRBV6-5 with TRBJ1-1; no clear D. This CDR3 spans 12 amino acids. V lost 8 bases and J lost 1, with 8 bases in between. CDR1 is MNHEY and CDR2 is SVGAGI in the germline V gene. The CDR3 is CASGNRNTEAFF. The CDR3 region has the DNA TGTGCCAGCGGCAACAGGAACACTGAAGCTTTCTTT.

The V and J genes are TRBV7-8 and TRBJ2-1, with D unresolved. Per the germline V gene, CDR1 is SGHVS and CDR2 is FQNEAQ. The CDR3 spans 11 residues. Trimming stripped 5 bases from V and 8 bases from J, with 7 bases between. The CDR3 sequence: CASSLLDEQFF. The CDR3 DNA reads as TGTGCCAGCAGCCTTCTCGATGAGCAGTTCTTC.

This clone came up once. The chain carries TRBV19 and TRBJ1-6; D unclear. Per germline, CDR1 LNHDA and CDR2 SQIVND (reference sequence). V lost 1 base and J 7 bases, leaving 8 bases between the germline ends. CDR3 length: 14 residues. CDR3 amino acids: CASSIGLGNSPLHF. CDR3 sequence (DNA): TGTGCCAGTAGTATAGGTCTCGGGAATTCACCCCTCCACTTT.

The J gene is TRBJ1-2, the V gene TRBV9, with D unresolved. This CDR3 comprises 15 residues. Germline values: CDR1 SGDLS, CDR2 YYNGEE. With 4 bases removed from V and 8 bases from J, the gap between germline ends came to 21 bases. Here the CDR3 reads CASSPNMDETGGYTF. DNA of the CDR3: TGTGCCAGCAGCCCTAACATGGACGAAACGGGGGGCTACACCTTC.

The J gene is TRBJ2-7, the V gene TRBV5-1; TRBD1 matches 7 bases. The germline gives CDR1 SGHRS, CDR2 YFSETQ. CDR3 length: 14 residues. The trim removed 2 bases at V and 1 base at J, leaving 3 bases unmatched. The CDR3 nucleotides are TGCGCCAGCAGCTTCACAGGGGATTCCTACGAGCAGTACTTC. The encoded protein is CASSFTGDSYEQYF.

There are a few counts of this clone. CDR3 protein: CASSFDREETQYF. DNA of the CDR3: TGTGCCAGCAGCTTCGACAGGGAAGAGACCCAGTACTTC. The rearrangement joins TRBV5-8 to TRBJ2-5, with 7 bases fitting TRBD1. The CDR3 extends over 13 amino acids. The trim removed 2 bases at V and 3 bases at J, leaving 1 base unmatched. Per germline, CDR1 SGHTS and CDR2 YDEGEE.

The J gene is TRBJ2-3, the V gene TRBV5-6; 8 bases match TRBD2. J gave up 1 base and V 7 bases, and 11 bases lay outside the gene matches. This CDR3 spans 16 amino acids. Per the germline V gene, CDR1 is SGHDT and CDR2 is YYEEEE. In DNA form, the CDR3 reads TGTGCCAGCGTCCTTCGGCCGGGAGGGGGCACAGATACGCAGTATTTT. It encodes CASVLRPGGGTDTQYF.

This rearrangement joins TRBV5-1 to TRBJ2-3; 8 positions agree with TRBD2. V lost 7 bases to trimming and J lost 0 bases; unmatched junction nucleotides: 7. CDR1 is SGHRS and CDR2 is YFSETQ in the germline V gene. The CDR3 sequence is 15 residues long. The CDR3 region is CASRGAGASTDTQYF. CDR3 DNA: TGCGCCAGCCGGGGAGCGGGAGCTAGCACAGATACGCAGTATTTT.

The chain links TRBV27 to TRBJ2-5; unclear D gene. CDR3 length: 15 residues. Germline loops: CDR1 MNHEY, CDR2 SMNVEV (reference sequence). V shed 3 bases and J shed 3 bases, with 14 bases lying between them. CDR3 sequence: CASSFTGSNKETQYF. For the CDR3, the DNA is TGTGCCAGCAGTTTTACCGGGTCGAATAAAGAGACCCAGTACTTC.

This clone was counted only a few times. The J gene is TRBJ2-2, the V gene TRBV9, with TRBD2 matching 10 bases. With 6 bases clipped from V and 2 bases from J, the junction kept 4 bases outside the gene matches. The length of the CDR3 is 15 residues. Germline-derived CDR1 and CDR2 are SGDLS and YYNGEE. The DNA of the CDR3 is TGTGCCAGCAACTTAGCGGGAGGAAACACCGGGGAGCTGTTTTTT. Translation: CASNLAGGNTGELFF.

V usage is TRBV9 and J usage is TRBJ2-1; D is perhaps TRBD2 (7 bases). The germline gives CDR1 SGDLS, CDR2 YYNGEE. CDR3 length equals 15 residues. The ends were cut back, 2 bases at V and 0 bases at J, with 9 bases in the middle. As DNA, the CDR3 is TGTGCCAGCAGCGTGGGAGGGGGCTCCTACAATGAGCAGTTCTTC. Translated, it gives CASSVGGGSYNEQFF.

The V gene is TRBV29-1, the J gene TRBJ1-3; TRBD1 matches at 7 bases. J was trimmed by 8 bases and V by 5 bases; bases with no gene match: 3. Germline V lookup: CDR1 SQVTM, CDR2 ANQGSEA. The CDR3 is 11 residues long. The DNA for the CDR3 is TGCAGCGTTAGGCAGGGGGACACCATATATTTT. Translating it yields CSVRQGDTIYF.

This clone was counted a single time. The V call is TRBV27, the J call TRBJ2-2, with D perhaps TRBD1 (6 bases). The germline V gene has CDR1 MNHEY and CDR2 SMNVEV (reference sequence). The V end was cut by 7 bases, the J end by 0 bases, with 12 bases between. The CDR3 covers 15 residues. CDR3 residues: CASKIGTTNTGELFF. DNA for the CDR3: TGTGCCAGCAAAATCGGGACAACGAACACCGGGGAGCTGTTTTTT.

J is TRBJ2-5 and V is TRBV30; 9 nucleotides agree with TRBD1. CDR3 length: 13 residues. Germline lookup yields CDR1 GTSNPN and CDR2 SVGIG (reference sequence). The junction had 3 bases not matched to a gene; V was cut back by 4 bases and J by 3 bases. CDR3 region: CAWNRGREETQYF. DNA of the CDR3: TGTGCCTGGAACAGGGGGCGAGAAGAGACCCAGTACTTC.